A single sample gave rise to the 6 T cell receptor beta chains below, sequenced in a study of sequential checkpoint blockade in melanoma (dated by TCRdb to the late 2010s). Library generation was performed with the immunoSEQ multiplex PCR assay. TCRdb provides this immuneACCESS table in a form limited to in-frame rearrangements. Some clones are lacking; in checked studies, under half of them reflect an unresolved V gene, and why the rest are absent is not known. For this sample the table gives 10,000 to 11,000 clones, of which more than 60% were detected only once. The top ten constitute 12% of the sample. What the treatment or condition label conveys for this sample: randomized to nivolumab then ipilimumab (arm A) or the reverse (arm B). This specimen was CD8+ T cells sorted from blood (inferred from file names), taken from a patient given nivolumab and ipilimumab in sequence. The receptors derive from a human donor with melanoma.

The chain couples TRBV6-5 to TRBJ2-5, with D possibly matching TRBD2 (8 bases). From germline, CDR1 is MNHEY and CDR2 SVGAGI. Trimming removed 6 bases at V and 5 bases at J, with 19 bases between. The CDR3 sequence is 15 residues long. CDR3 in amino acids: CASSPGTAGVETQYF. The CDR3 DNA reads as TGTGCCAGCAGCCCTGGGACAGCGGGAGTGGAGACCCAGTACTTC.

The chain uses TRBV4-3 and TRBJ1-3; 9 bases are a match to TRBD1. V shed 2 bases and J 0 bases; nucleotides not matched to a gene: 5. Germline lookup yields CDR1 LGHNA and CDR2 YSLEER. The CDR3 is 17 amino acids. In DNA, the CDR3 is TGCGCCAGCAGCCAATACCCGGGACAGGGCTCTGGAAACACCATATATTTT. The encoded protein is CASSQYPGQGSGNTIYF.

The CDR3 DNA follows: TGTGCCAGCAGTGGGACAGGGGAACCCTCTGGGGCCAACGTCCTGACTTTC. Its protein product is CASSGTGEPSGANVLTF. This chain links TRBV6-1 with TRBJ2-6, with 9 bases identical to TRBD1. The length of the CDR3 is 17 residues. The V gene's germline CDR1 is MNHNS and CDR2 SASEGT. V lost 4 bases and J lost 0; bases outside the gene matches: 4.

The V and J genes are TRBV5-1 and TRBJ2-7; the match to TRBD2 covers 7 bases. CDR1 and CDR2 (germline): SGHRS, YFSETQ. V trimming: 5 bases; J trimming: 2 bases; junction bases outside the gene matches: 10. This CDR3 has 15 residues. In nucleotides, the CDR3 is TGCGCCAGCAGGACTGTGGGGGAGGGCACCTACGAGCAGTACTTC. It is translated as CASRTVGEGTYEQYF.

The gene calls are TRBV9 and TRBJ2-7; 12 bases agree with TRBD1. This CDR3 has 15 amino acids. The germline V gene has CDR1 SGDLS and CDR2 YYNGEE. Trimming at V came to 2 bases and at J to 4 bases, leaving 4 bases not matched to a gene. CDR3 in amino acids: CASSVGTGGEYEQYF. CDR3 nucleotides: TGTGCCAGCAGCGTCGGGACAGGGGGCGAATACGAGCAGTACTTC.

The chain uses TRBV4-1 and TRBJ2-7, with 9 bases that match TRBD2. Germline trimming cut 4 bases from V and 0 bases from J; bases unmatched to any gene: 7. The CDR3 length is 16 residues. CDR1 and CDR2 (germline): MGHRA, YSYEKL. The CDR3 DNA reads as TGCGCCAGCAGCCTCCATCTAGCGGGACACTCCTACGAGCAGTACTTC. Protein: CASSLHLAGHSYEQYF.